This T cell receptor (beta chain) was retrieved from a study of beta chain features in type 1 diabetes. The investigators reverse transcribed all of the isolated RNA, so they sequenced expressed TCRB transcripts. Using immunoSEQ multiplex PCR, the repertoire was profiled, and TCRdb retains in-frame clones only, with some absent. The sample has 450,000 or so clones; roughly 10% are singletons. It was via CD45RO/CCR7/CD25/CD127/CD95/CD27 that CD4+ naive, central memory, regulatory and stem cell-like memory cells were sorted. Each population that was sorted was more than 95% pure. Broader study findings: Researchers could not determine here whether HLA type influences TCRB rearrangement.

The V gene end was trimmed by 4 bases and the J gene end by 0 bases; junction bases not matched to a gene: 5. Germline V gene data show CDR1 as KGHSH and CDR2 as LQKENI. The length of the CDR3 is 16 residues. With regard to this clone: Its specificity is not known.

The chain has TRBV18 and TRBJ2-7; 11 nucleotides align to TRBD2. Input material: naive CD4+ T cells from blood. This TCR derives from a woman between 18 and 29 years old in good health. The CDR3 nucleotides are TGTGCCAGCTCACTACGTACTAGCGGGAGCTCCTACGAGCAGTACTTC. Protein product: CASSLRTSGSSYEQYF. Drawing the rest from reference TRBV18 and TRBJ2-7, the complete variable domain is NAGVMQNPRHLVRRRGQEARLRCSPMKGHSHVYWYRQLPEEGLKFMVYLQKENIIDESGMPKERFSAEFPKEGPSILRIQQVVRGDSAAYFCASSLRTSGSSYEQYFGPGTRLTVT.